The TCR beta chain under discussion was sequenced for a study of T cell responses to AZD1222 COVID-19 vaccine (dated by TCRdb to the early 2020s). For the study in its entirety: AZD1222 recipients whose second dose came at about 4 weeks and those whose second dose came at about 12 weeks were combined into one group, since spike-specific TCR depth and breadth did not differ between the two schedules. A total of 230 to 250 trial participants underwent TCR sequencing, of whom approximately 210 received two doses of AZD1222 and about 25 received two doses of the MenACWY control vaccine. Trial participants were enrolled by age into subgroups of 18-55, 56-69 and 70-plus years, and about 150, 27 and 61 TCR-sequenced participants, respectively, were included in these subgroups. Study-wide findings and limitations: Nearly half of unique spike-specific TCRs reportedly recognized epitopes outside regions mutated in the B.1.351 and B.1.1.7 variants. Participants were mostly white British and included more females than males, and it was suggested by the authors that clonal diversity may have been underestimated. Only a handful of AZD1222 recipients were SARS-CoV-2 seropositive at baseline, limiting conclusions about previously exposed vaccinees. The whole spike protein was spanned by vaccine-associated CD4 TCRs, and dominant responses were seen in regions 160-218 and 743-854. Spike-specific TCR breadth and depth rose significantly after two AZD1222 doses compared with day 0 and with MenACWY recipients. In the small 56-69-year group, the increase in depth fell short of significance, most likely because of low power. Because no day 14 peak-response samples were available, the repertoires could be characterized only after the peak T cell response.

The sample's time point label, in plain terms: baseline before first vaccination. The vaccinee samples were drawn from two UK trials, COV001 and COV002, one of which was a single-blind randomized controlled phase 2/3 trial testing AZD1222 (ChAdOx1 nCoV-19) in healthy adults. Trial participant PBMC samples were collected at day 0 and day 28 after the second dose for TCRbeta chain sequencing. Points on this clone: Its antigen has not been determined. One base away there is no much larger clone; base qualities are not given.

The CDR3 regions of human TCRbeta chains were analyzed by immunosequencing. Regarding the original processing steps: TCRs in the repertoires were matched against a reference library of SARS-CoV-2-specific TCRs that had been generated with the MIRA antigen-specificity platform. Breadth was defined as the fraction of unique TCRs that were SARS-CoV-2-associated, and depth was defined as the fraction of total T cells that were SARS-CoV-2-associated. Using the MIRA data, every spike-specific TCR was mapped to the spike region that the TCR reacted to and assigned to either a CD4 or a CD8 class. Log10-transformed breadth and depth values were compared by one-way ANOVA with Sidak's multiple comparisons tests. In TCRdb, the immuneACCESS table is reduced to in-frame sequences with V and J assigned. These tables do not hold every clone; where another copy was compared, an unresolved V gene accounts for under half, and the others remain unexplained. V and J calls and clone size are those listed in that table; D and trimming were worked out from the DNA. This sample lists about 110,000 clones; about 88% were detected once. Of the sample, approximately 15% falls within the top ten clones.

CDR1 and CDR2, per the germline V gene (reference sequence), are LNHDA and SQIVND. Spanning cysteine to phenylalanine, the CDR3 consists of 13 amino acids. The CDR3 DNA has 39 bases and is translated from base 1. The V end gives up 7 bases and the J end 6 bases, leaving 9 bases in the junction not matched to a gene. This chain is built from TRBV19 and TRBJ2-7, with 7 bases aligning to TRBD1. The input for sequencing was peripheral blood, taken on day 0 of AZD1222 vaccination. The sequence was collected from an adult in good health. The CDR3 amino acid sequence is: CASTATGSSEQYF. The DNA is TGTGCCAGTACCGCGACAGGGTCCAGCGAGCAGTACTTC.